These 2 T cell receptor beta chains were all obtained from the same sample, sequenced in a study of blood T cell repertoires in COVID-19. Method: immunoSEQ multiplex PCR; TCRdb's copy keeps in-frame clones and lacks some. The data show some 380,000 clones, more than 65% seen once. Sequenced input: peripheral blood. All receptors derive from a human donor with acute or convalescent COVID-19. The donor label of this sample is uncertain.

The V gene is TRBV9, the J gene TRBJ1-1, with a tentative D call TRBD1 (5 bases). The CDR3 totals 15 residues. Germline lookup yields CDR1 SGDLS and CDR2 YYNGEE. V lost 1 base and J 7 bases, leaving 17 bases between the germline ends. The CDR3: CASSVNGAPRVEAFF. In DNA, the CDR3 is TGTGCCAGCAGCGTAAATGGGGCACCCCGGGTTGAAGCTTTCTTT.

V gene TRBV30 combines with J gene TRBJ1-5; weak D call: TRBD1 (5 bases). Germline V lookup: CDR1 GTSNPN, CDR2 SVGIG (reference sequence). Between the trimmed V and J ends, which lost 0 bases and 3 bases, there was a span of 15 bases. This CDR3 comprises 16 residues. The CDR3: CAWSVRGRGANQPQHF. The CDR3 DNA follows: TGTGCCTGGAGTGTTCGGGGGAGGGGTGCCAATCAGCCCCAGCATTTT.